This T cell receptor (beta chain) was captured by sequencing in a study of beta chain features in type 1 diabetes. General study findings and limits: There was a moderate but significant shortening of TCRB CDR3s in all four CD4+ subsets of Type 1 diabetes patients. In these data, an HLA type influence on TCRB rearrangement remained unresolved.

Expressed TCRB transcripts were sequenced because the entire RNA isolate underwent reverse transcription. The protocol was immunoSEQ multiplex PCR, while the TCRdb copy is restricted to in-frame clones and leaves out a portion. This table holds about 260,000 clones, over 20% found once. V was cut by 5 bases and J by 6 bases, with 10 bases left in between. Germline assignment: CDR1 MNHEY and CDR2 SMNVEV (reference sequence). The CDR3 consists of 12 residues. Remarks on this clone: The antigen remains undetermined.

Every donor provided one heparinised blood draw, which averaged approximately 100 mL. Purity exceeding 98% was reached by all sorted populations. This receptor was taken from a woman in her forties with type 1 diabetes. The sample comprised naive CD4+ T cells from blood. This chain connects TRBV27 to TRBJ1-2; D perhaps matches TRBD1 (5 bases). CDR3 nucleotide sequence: TGTGCCAGCAGTGCCGACAGCCATGGCTACACCTTC. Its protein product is CASSADSHGYTF.